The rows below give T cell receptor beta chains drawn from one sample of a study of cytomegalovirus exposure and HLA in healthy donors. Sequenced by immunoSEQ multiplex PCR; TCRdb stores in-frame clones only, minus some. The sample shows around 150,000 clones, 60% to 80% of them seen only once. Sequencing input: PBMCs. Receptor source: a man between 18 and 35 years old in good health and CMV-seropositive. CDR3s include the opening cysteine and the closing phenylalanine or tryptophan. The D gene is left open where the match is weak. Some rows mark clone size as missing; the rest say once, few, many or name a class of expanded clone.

CDR3 DNA: TGTGCCAGCAGCCCATTCCGACTCCAGAACACTGAAGCTTTCTTT; CDR3 protein: CASSPFRLQNTEAFF; J gene: TRBJ1-1; D gene: -; clone size: -; V gene: TRBV5-6
CDR3 DNA: TGTGCCAGCAGTTCCCTAGCGGTCTCCTACAATGAGCAGTTCTTC; CDR3 protein: CASSSLAVSYNEQFF; J gene: TRBJ2-1; D gene: TRBD2; clone size: -; V gene: TRBV7-9
CDR3 DNA: TGTGCCAGCAGCTTAGGGACAGATACTGGAAACACCATATATTTT; CDR3 protein: CASSLGTDTGNTIYF; J gene: TRBJ1-3; D gene: -; clone size: -; V gene: TRBV7-2
CDR3 DNA: TGTGCCAGCAGCTTGGCTGCGGGGGCACACGATACGCAGTATTTT; CDR3 protein: CASSLAAGAHDTQYF; J gene: TRBJ2-3; D gene: -; clone size: -; V gene: TRBV5-5
CDR3 DNA: TGTGCCAGCAGCTTGGACAGGGGCCTCTCTGGAAACACCATATATTTT; CDR3 protein: CASSLDRGLSGNTIYF; J gene: TRBJ1-3; D gene: TRBD1; clone size: -; V gene: TRBV5-4
CDR3 DNA: TGCGCCAGCAGCCAAGATTCGGCGGGACGAACGGGTGCTTTCTTT; CDR3 protein: CASSQDSAGRTGAFF; J gene: TRBJ1-1; D gene: -; clone size: -; V gene: TRBV4-3
CDR3 DNA: TGTGCCAGCAGCTTGTACAGCGAGACCCAGTACTTC; CDR3 protein: CASSLYSETQYF; J gene: TRBJ2-5; D gene: -; clone size: few; V gene: TRBV5-6
CDR3 DNA: TGCGCCAGCAGCCCCTCTACCCCCTACGAGCAGTACTTC; CDR3 protein: CASSPSTPYEQYF; J gene: TRBJ2-7; D gene: -; clone size: -; V gene: TRBV5-1
CDR3 DNA: TGTGCCAGCAGCTTAACGTCCCACTCCTCGAGCTCCTACGAGCAGTACTTC; CDR3 protein: CASSLTSHSSSSYEQYF; J gene: TRBJ2-7; D gene: -; clone size: -; V gene: TRBV11-2
CDR3 DNA: TGTGCCAGCAGACGTCGCGGGGGAGTGAACACTGAAGCTTTCTTT; CDR3 protein: CASRRRGGVNTEAFF; J gene: TRBJ1-1; D gene: -; clone size: -; V gene: TRBV6-5
CDR3 DNA: TGTGCCAGCAGGACCGGGACAGGTCTACTCACAGATACGCAGTATTTT; CDR3 protein: CASRTGTGLLTDTQYF; J gene: TRBJ2-3; D gene: TRBD1; clone size: -; V gene: TRBV6-6
CDR3 DNA: TGTGCCACCAGCTCTTTCCTAGCGGGGGATTCTCTCCAAGAGACCCAGTACTTC; CDR3 protein: CATSSFLAGDSLQETQYF; J gene: TRBJ2-5; D gene: TRBD2; clone size: few; V gene: TRBV15
CDR3 DNA: TGTGCCAGCAGCTTAGATTCAATCCAAGAGACCCAGTACTTC; CDR3 protein: CASSLDSIQETQYF; J gene: TRBJ2-5; D gene: -; clone size: -; V gene: TRBV7-9
CDR3 DNA: TGCGCCAGCAGCTTGAGAACAGTTAATTCACCCCTCCACTTT; CDR3 protein: CASSLRTVNSPLHF; J gene: TRBJ1-6; D gene: -; clone size: -; V gene: TRBV5-1
CDR3 DNA: TGTGCCAGTAGCAAAACGGGACTCGGCACAGATACGCAGTATTTT; CDR3 protein: CASSKTGLGTDTQYF; J gene: TRBJ2-3; D gene: -; clone size: once; V gene: TRBV19
CDR3 DNA: TGTGCCAGCAGAGGGGGTAACTATGGCTACACCTTC; CDR3 protein: CASRGGNYGYTF; J gene: TRBJ1-2; D gene: -; clone size: -; V gene: TRBV6-1
CDR3 DNA: TGCGCCAGCAGCTTTACTAGGACAGGGGAAAAACTGTTTTTT; CDR3 protein: CASSFTRTGEKLFF; J gene: TRBJ1-4; D gene: TRBD1; clone size: -; V gene: TRBV5-1
CDR3 DNA: TGTGCCAGCACCCTACTAGCGGACCAAGAGACCCAGTACTTC; CDR3 protein: CASTLLADQETQYF; J gene: TRBJ2-5; D gene: TRBD2; clone size: -; V gene: TRBV2
CDR3 DNA: TGTGCCAGCAGCTCGAGCGGAGAGACCCAGTACTTC; CDR3 protein: CASSSSGETQYF; J gene: TRBJ2-5; D gene: -; clone size: -; V gene: TRBV7-9